The 29 T cell receptor beta chains reported below all come from one sample, sequenced in a study of blood T cell repertoires in COVID-19. The assay was immunoSEQ multiplex PCR, and TCRdb's table has in-frame clones only and misses some. The table shows about 180,000 clones, with about 80% occurring only once. The sample consisted of peripheral blood. These receptor sequences come from a man in his 70s with active or convalescent COVID-19.

The chain has TRBV11-3 and TRBJ2-5, with D unclear. CDR3 length equals 14 residues. V lost 2 bases to trimming and J lost 7 bases, with 14 bases between them. Germline V gene data show CDR1 as SGHNT and CDR2 as YENEEA. As DNA, the CDR3 is TGTGCCAGCAGCTTAAGCCCGACGCCGGGGACCCAGTACTTC. Protein sequence: CASSLSPTPGTQYF.

The chain carries TRBV6-6 and TRBJ1-1; no firm D call. CDR3 length: 13 residues. V gave up 5 bases and J gave up 1 base, with 8 bases separating them. Germline V gene lookup returns CDR1 MNHNY and CDR2 SVGAGI (reference sequence). CDR3 DNA sequence: TGTGCCAGCAGTCACTTATCGAACACTGAAGCTTTCTTT. As protein: CASSHLSNTEAFF.

This clone has a single count. The chain carries TRBV5-4 and TRBJ1-2; 7 bases fit TRBD1. The CDR3 is 16 residues long. V was pared by 4 bases and J by 5 bases, with 14 bases of the junction left unmatched. Germline loops: CDR1 SGHNT, CDR2 YYREEE (reference sequence). Written as DNA, the CDR3 is TGTGCCAGCAGCCTCCGGGACAGCCTATTCTTATATGGCTACACCTTC. It codes for CASSLRDSLFLYGYTF. The full variable domain, completed using reference TRBV5-4 and TRBJ1-2, is ETGVTQSPTHLIKTRGQQVTLRCSSQSGHNTVSWYQQALGQGPQFIFQYYREEENGRGNFPPRFSGLQFPNYSSELNVNALELDDSALYLCASSLRDSLFLYGYTFGSGTRLTVV.

This chain uses TRBV4-1 with TRBJ2-5; 11 bases fit TRBD2. Germline V gene lookup returns CDR1 MGHRA and CDR2 YSYEKL. V was clipped by 1 base and J by 2 bases; unmatched bases: 6. This CDR3 region has 17 residues. CDR3 amino acids: CASSQGGGLAVQETQYF. In DNA form, the CDR3 reads TGCGCCAGCAGCCAAGGGGGGGGACTAGCGGTTCAAGAGACCCAGTACTTC.

This clone was found many times. V and J are TRBV6-5 and TRBJ2-2, with 11 bases identical to TRBD1. Germline CDR1 MNHEY, CDR2 SVGAGI. Trimming cost V 7 bases and J 3 bases; bases outside gene matches: 4. There are 15 residues in the CDR3. The CDR3 coding sequence is TGTGCCAGCACGGACAGGGGGCTTTACACCGGGGAGCTGTTTTTT. Its translation is CASTDRGLYTGELFF.

The chain employs TRBV7-2 and TRBJ2-1; 7 nucleotides line up with TRBD1. This CDR3 is built from 14 residues. The germline V gene has CDR1 SGHTA and CDR2 FQGNSA. The junction had 5 bases not matched to a gene; V was cut back by 6 bases and J by 3 bases. In DNA, the CDR3 is TGTGCCAGCAGAACCGGGACAGACTACAATGAGCAGTTCTTC. Amino acids: CASRTGTDYNEQFF. Full variable domain (remainder filled in from reference TRBV7-2 and TRBJ2-1): GAGVSQSPSNKVTEKGKDVELRCDPISGHTALYWYRQSLGQGLEFLIYFQGNSAPDKSGLPSDRFSAERTGGSVSTLTIQRTQQEDSAVYLCASRTGTDYNEQFFGPGTRLTVL.

The chain couples TRBV12-3 or TRBV12-4 to TRBJ1-5; possible D gene TRBD1, 6 bases. The CDR3 spans 13 residues. V lost 5 bases and J 7 bases, leaving 12 bases between the germline ends. The CDR3 is CASSTGQSQPQHF. In DNA, the CDR3 is TGTGCCAGCAGTACCGGACAGAGCCAGCCCCAGCATTTT.

The chain carries TRBV5-6 and TRBJ2-3, with 7 bases aligning to TRBD2. Germline V lookup: CDR1 SGHDT, CDR2 YYEEEE. This CDR3 comprises 16 residues. Trimming cost V 2 bases and J 2 bases; bases outside gene matches: 8. CDR3 nucleotide sequence: TGTGCCAGCAGCTTCCTACAGCGGGACCCCACAGATACGCAGTATTTT. Translated: CASSFLQRDPTDTQYF.

The DNA for the CDR3 is TGTGCCAGCAGCTTCTACCCGGGACAGGGGACTAATCAGCCCCAGCATTTT. Amino acid sequence: CASSFYPGQGTNQPQHF. The rearrangement uses TRBV5-6 and TRBJ1-5, with TRBD1 matching 10 bases. Germline V gene sequence: CDR1 SGHDT, CDR2 YYEEEE. There are 17 residues in the CDR3. J was trimmed by 4 bases and V by 2 bases; bases with no gene match: 9.

Turning to this clone: This clone may be a read error of a much larger clone one base away. This same CDR3 is encoded by further DNA sequences in the sample. This chain uses TRBV10-3 with TRBJ2-7; maybe TRBD2 (5 bases). The germline V gene has CDR1 ENHRY and CDR2 SYGVKD. V lost 0 bases, J lost 2 bases, and 8 bases lay in between. The CDR3 extends over 14 amino acids. The CDR3 reads CAISESRGTYEQYF. The CDR3 DNA sequence: TGTGCCATCAGTGAGTCGAGAGGGACCTACGAGCAGTACTTC.

The chain couples TRBV5-1 to TRBJ1-5; 7 bases match TRBD1. Germline V gene sequence: CDR1 SGHRS, CDR2 YFSETQ. This CDR3 comprises 18 residues. J was trimmed by 1 base and V by 4 bases; bases with no gene match: 14. Here the CDR3 reads CASSPGGRGLSSNQPQHF. The CDR3 nucleotides are TGCGCCAGCAGCCCCGGCGGGAGGGGGCTATCGAGCAATCAGCCCCAGCATTTT.

This chain uses TRBV4-2 with TRBJ1-1; unclear D gene. CDR1 is LGHNA, CDR2 YNFKEQ, per germline. This CDR3 region has 15 residues. V dropped 2 bases and J dropped 4 bases, with 14 bases sitting between them. This CDR3 reads CASSQPSPRSTEAFF. The CDR3 DNA sequence: TGTGCCAGCAGCCAACCGTCCCCCCGGAGCACTGAAGCTTTCTTT.

In DNA form, the CDR3 reads TGTGCCAGCGGGGAGGGGAACACCGGGGAGCTGTTTTTT. Its translation: CASGEGNTGELFF. This chain uses TRBV11-3 with TRBJ2-2; TRBD2 agrees at 7 bases. The ends lost 8 bases at V and 1 base at J; junction bases unmatched: 1. Germline V CDR1 and CDR2: SGHNT, YENEEA. The CDR3 extends over 13 amino acids.

The chain combines TRBV5-1 with TRBJ2-1, with D possibly TRBD1 on 6 matching bases. V was pared by 4 bases and J by 2 bases, with 16 bases between. The CDR3 extends over 16 amino acids. Germline V lookup: CDR1 SGHRS, CDR2 YFSETQ. For the CDR3, the DNA is TGCGCCAGCAGCCGAGGGGGTGAAGTGACCTACAATGAGCAGTTCTTC. It codes for CASSRGGEVTYNEQFF.

This clone was seen a single time. The rearrangement uses TRBV28 and TRBJ1-2; possibly TRBD1 for D (6 bases). Trimming shortened V by 8 bases and J by 0 bases, and 25 bases separated the two germline ends. The CDR3 loop spans 18 amino acids. Germline CDR1 and CDR2: MDHEN and SYDVKM. The DNA of the CDR3 is TGTGCCAGCTTGCCAGGGGCCTCCTCCATCCTTTCTAACTATGGCTACACCTTC. Protein product: CASLPGASSILSNYGYTF.

The chain joins TRBV18 to TRBJ2-7; the match to TRBD2 covers 16 bases. Germline trimming cut 3 bases from V and 7 bases from J; bases unmatched to any gene: 6. Germline assignment: CDR1 KGHSH and CDR2 LQKENI. CDR3 length equals 16 residues. CDR3 in amino acids: CASSPGLAGGRNEQYF. The DNA of the CDR3 is TGTGCCAGCTCACCGGGACTAGCGGGGGGGCGTAATGAGCAGTACTTC. Full variable domain (remainder filled in from reference TRBV18 and TRBJ2-7): NAGVMQNPRHLVRRRGQEARLRCSPMKGHSHVYWYRQLPEEGLKFMVYLQKENIIDESGMPKERFSAEFPKEGPSILRIQQVVRGDSAAYFCASSPGLAGGRNEQYFGPGTRLTVT.

The gene calls are TRBV2 and TRBJ1-2; 7 bases align to TRBD1. Germline V gene data show CDR1 as SNHLY and CDR2 as FYNNEI. The CDR3 consists of 14 residues. V lost 2 bases, J lost 8 bases, and 8 bases stayed unmatched. The CDR3 loop is CASSERTGRKGYTF. The CDR3 DNA reads TGTGCCAGCAGTGAACGGACAGGTCGTAAGGGCTACACCTTC.

This clone was recorded a few times. The V gene is TRBV12-1, the J gene TRBJ1-3; the tabulated D call, TRBD1, remains unverified against the DNA. TRBV12-1 is a pseudogene. CDR3 length: 18 amino acids. The CDR3 DNA reads as TGTGCCAGCAGCTTTACCACAGGTGGCGTGGGCACCTCGAACACCATATATTTT. It specifies CASSFTTGGVGTSNTIYF.

The chain combines TRBV19 with TRBJ2-7, with 9 positions matching TRBD1. V shed 10 bases, J shed 6 bases, and the junction held 16 bases outside the gene matches. Germline CDR1 reads LNHDA; CDR2 reads SQIVND (reference sequence). The CDR3 spans 15 residues. The CDR3 region is CATSKTGTGFGEQYF. In nucleotides, the CDR3 is TGTGCCACCTCCAAGACCGGGACAGGGTTTGGCGAGCAGTACTTC.

The V and J genes are TRBV6-6 and TRBJ1-5; TRBD1 is a possible D gene (5 bases). The CDR3 spans 13 residues. V was clipped by 8 bases and J by 4 bases, with 12 bases between them. Germline assignment: CDR1 MNHNY and CDR2 SVGAGI (reference sequence). CDR3 nucleotides: TGTGCCAGCGGGCAGGGAAGGAATCAGCCCCAGCATTTT. Translating gives CASGQGRNQPQHF.

The chain couples TRBV7-2 to TRBJ2-1; weak D call: TRBD2 (7 bases). CDR1 is SGHTA and CDR2 is FQGNSA in the germline V gene. The CDR3 length is 15 residues. Trimming shortened V by 3 bases and J by 7 bases, and 16 bases separated the two germline ends. The CDR3 loop reads CASSLRGGAGNEQFF. The CDR3 nucleotides read TGTGCCAGCAGCTTGAGAGGGGGGGCGGGTAATGAGCAGTTCTTC.

V and J are TRBV19 and TRBJ1-1, with 8 nucleotides matching TRBD1. Germline V gene sequence: CDR1 LNHDA, CDR2 SQIVND (reference sequence). The ends lost 7 bases at V and 4 bases at J; junction bases unmatched: 5. This CDR3 is built from 13 residues. In nucleotides, the CDR3 is TGTGCCAGTAAGGGACAGGTCGGCACTGAAGCTTTCTTT. It encodes CASKGQVGTEAFF. Combining the CDR3 with reference TRBV19 and TRBJ1-1 gives the whole variable domain DGGITQSPKYLFRKEGQNVTLSCEQNLNHDAMYWYRQDPGQGLRLIYYSQIVNDFQKGDIAEGYSVSREKKESFPLTVTSAQKNPTAFYLCASKGQVGTEAFFGQGTRLTVV.

The rearrangement links TRBV5-1 to TRBJ2-3, with 8 bases identical to TRBD2. In germline, CDR1 is SGHRS, CDR2 YFSETQ. Trimming removed 4 bases from V and 5 bases from J; junction bases left unmatched: 12. This CDR3 is 16 amino acids long. CDR3 amino acids: CASSPRPAGGGDTQYF. The CDR3 nucleotides are TGCGCCAGCAGCCCAAGGCCTGCGGGGGGCGGAGATACGCAGTATTTT.

This clone was picked up a small number of times. The J gene is TRBJ2-3, the V gene TRBV18, with 7 bases lining up with TRBD1. V gave up 4 bases and J gave up 1 base; unmatched junction bases: 5. Germline CDR1 and CDR2: KGHSH and LQKENI. This CDR3 is 15 amino acids long. The CDR3 DNA reads TGTGCCAGCTCACGCGCCACAGGGGGCACAGATACGCAGTATTTT. Translating gives CASSRATGGTDTQYF. Together with reference TRBV18 and TRBJ2-3, the CDR3 gives the full variable domain: NAGVMQNPRHLVRRRGQEARLRCSPMKGHSHVYWYRQLPEEGLKFMVYLQKENIIDESGMPKERFSAEFPKEGPSILRIQQVVRGDSAAYFCASSRATGGTDTQYFGPGTRLTVL.

The chain has TRBV2 and TRBJ1-2, with 7 bases lining up with TRBD1. Germline V gives CDR1 SNHLY, CDR2 FYNNEI. The CDR3 has 15 amino acids. V was pared by 7 bases and J by 5 bases, with 13 bases of the junction left unmatched. Here the CDR3 DNA reads TGTGCCAGCAAAGAGCCGGGACAGCCCATGTATGGCTACACCTTC. Translating gives CASKEPGQPMYGYTF.

A single count supports this clone. This chain joins TRBV5-6 and TRBJ1-1; no firm D call. The germline gives CDR1 SGHDT, CDR2 YYEEEE. Trimming left V 2 bases short and J 3 bases short, with 17 bases between. CDR3 length: 16 amino acids. Here the CDR3 reads CASSLDGRWGDTEAFF. The DNA of the CDR3 is TGTGCCAGCAGCTTAGACGGCCGGTGGGGAGACACTGAAGCTTTCTTT.

The chain links TRBV5-5 to TRBJ1-3; 8 bases map to TRBD1. The germline CDR1 and CDR2 sequences are SGHKS and YYEKEE (reference sequence). V gave up 2 bases and J gave up 2 bases; unmatched junction bases: 6. The CDR3 runs to 16 residues. CDR3 amino acids: CASSLTTGGTGNTIYF. DNA for the CDR3: TGTGCCAGCAGCTTAACTACAGGGGGGACTGGAAACACCATATATTTT. Using reference TRBV5-5 and TRBJ1-3 for the parts outside the CDR3, the full variable domain is DAGVTQSPTHLIKTRGQQVTLRCSPISGHKSVSWYQQVLGQGPQFIFQYYEKEERGRGNFPDRFSARQFPNYSSELNVNALLLGDSALYLCASSLTTGGTGNTIYFGEGSWLTVV.

This clone was recorded a few times. This sequence joins TRBV7-2 and TRBJ2-5; weak D call: TRBD2 (5 bases). V was shortened by 0 bases and J by 1 base, with 6 bases between the two germline ends. This CDR3 has 14 residues. Germline CDR1 and CDR2: SGHTA and FQGNSA. In DNA, the CDR3 is TGTGCCAGCAGCTTAGCCCTAGCCCAAGAGACCCAGTACTTC. Translated: CASSLALAQETQYF.

The chain links TRBV19 to TRBJ1-3; 8 bases align to TRBD1. CDR1 is LNHDA, CDR2 SQIVND, per germline (reference sequence). V lost 4 bases and J lost 11; bases outside the gene matches: 13. The CDR3 loop spans 15 amino acids. The CDR3 DNA reads as TGTGCCAGTAGTACTTCAGGGGGCTCTGGAACCCCCATATATTTT. Translation gives CASSTSGGSGTPIYF.